This TCR beta chain derives from a study of blood T cell repertoires in COVID-19. Overall study context: Samples taken during acute and convalescent COVID-19 were collected in the United States, Italy and Spain. Sample material is recorded as cDNA or gDNA derived from T cells, B-cell-depleted T cells, or PBMCs.

Original analysis: Cell counts per sample came from amplifying reference gene primers. Produced via immunoSEQ multiplex PCR; TCRdb's table is partial and in-frame only. That table furnishes V, J and clone size, whereas the DNA furnished D and trimming. The sample shows more than 200,000 clones, roughly 82% of them seen only once. Germline values: CDR1 LGHDT, CDR2 YNNKEL (reference sequence). The V and J ends lost 4 bases and 0 bases, in that order; junction bases with no gene match: 9. The CDR3 covers 17 residues. This clone was counted a single time. The clonotype was recovered from a woman between 40 and 55 years old who had recovered from COVID-19. The chain has TRBV3-1 (or the pseudogene TRBV3-2) and TRBJ2-1; 7 bases fit TRBD1. Specimen: peripheral blood. CDR3 nucleotides: TGTGCCAGCAGCCGGGTGACAGGGACCGGCTCCTACAATGAGCAGTTCTTC. It yields the protein CASSRVTGTGSYNEQFF.